This entry describes one T cell receptor beta chain. The antigen is not known. This sample stems from a study of CD8+ T cells in alopecia areata. Points from the study as a whole: Lesional tissue from the scalp (especially in alopecia totalis/universalis) showed higher clonality than normal scalp.

Extracted RNA was reverse transcribed into cDNA, the sequencing template. Using immunoSEQ multiplex PCR, the repertoire was profiled, and TCRdb retains in-frame clones only, with some absent. This sample has 220,000 or so clones, with 50% to 60% found just once. The CDR3 is 16 residues long. V dropped 0 bases and J dropped 5; count of bases not matched to a gene: 6. Germline values: CDR1 SGHRS, CDR2 YFSETQ. The TCR was taken from a human donor with alopecia areata. The material was CD4+ T cells sorted from blood, obtained at week 0. The J gene is TRBJ2-1, the V gene TRBV5-1; TRBD2 matches 9 bases. CDR3 in amino acids: CASSLVAGGPNNEQFF. The CDR3 DNA follows: TGCGCCAGCAGCTTGGTCGCGGGGGGGCCTAACAATGAGCAGTTCTTC.